The 23 T cell receptor beta chains below all came from one sample that was sequenced in a study of blood T cell repertoires in COVID-19 (dated by TCRdb to 2020 to 2022). The library was built by means of the immunoSEQ multiplex PCR assay. In its TCRdb copy, this immuneACCESS table keeps in-frame sequences only and misses some clones. Where compared with another copy, unresolved V genes explain less than half of these, and the others have no known cause. The sample includes 85,000 to 100,000 clones, with around 79% observed a single time. Of the sample, approximately 24% is held by the ten largest clones. The sample was peripheral blood. The receptors here all came from a human donor in a cohort sampled during active COVID-19.

There are a few counts of this clone. The gene calls are TRBV9 and TRBJ2-1; no definite D call. Trimming shortened V by 4 bases and J by 8 bases, and 19 bases separated the two germline ends. Germline V gives CDR1 SGDLS, CDR2 YYNGEE. The length of the CDR3 is 15 residues. The CDR3 DNA reads as TGTGCCAGCAGCCCCAGATTTTATCAGAGGCATGAGCAGTTCTTC. Protein product: CASSPRFYQRHEQFF. Together with reference TRBV9 and TRBJ2-1, the CDR3 gives the full variable domain: DSGVTQTPKHLITATGQRVTLRCSPRSGDLSVYWYQQSLDQGLQFLIQYYNGEERAKGNILERFSAQQFPDLHSELNLSSLELGDSALYFCASSPRFYQRHEQFFGPGTRLTVL.

The rearrangement links TRBV19 to TRBJ2-2, with TRBD2 matching over 8 bases. Germline CDR1 and CDR2: LNHDA and SQIVND (reference sequence). The J segment lost 6 bases and the V segment lost 4 bases, leaving 10 bases of the junction unmatched. The CDR3 covers 16 residues. This chain's CDR3 is CASSSQAGEGAGELFF. DNA of the CDR3: TGTGCCAGTAGTAGTCAAGCGGGAGAGGGGGCCGGGGAGCTGTTTTTT.

The V call is TRBV11-2, the J call TRBJ2-3; a weak D match, TRBD1 (5 bases). V was shortened by 1 base and J by 0 bases, with 11 bases between the two germline ends. Germline V gene sequence: CDR1 SGHAT, CDR2 FQNNGV. The length of the CDR3 is 16 residues. This CDR3 is CASSLGADISTDTQYF. CDR3 coding DNA: TGTGCCAGCAGCTTAGGTGCGGACATTAGCACAGATACGCAGTATTTT.

In this sample, this clone turned up once. This chain connects TRBV5-4 to TRBJ1-1; D is ambiguous. Trimming removed 0 bases from V and 0 bases from J, with 9 bases in between. This CDR3 has 15 amino acids. The V gene's germline CDR1 is SGHNT and CDR2 YYREEE (reference sequence). The CDR3, as DNA: TGTGCCAGCAGCTTGGGACTGAACCTGAACACTGAAGCTTTCTTT. It specifies CASSLGLNLNTEAFF.

This clone was counted only a few times. The gene calls are TRBV6-5 and TRBJ2-7; D possibly corresponds to TRBD2 (6 bases). V lost 5 bases to trimming and J lost 7 bases, with 21 bases between them. This CDR3 contains 15 residues. CDR1 and CDR2 (germline): MNHEY, SVGAGI. CDR3: CASSPRQATRGEQYF. As DNA, the CDR3 is TGTGCCAGCAGTCCTAGGCAGGCGACGCGGGGTGAGCAGTACTTC.

The chain employs TRBV3-1 (or the pseudogene TRBV3-2) and TRBJ2-3, with D tentatively TRBD2 (6 bases). Germline CDR1 is LGHDT and CDR2 is YNNKEL (reference sequence). Trimming removed 4 bases at V and 4 bases at J, with 12 bases between. The CDR3 runs 14 residues. The CDR3 DNA sequence: TGTGCCAGCAGCCCCCGGGGACTTTCAGATACGCAGTATTTT. This encodes CASSPRGLSDTQYF.

V is TRBV5-6 and J is TRBJ2-7; TRBD2 agrees at 10 bases. CDR1 SGHDT and CDR2 YYEEEE come from the germline V gene. The trim removed 4 bases at V and 9 bases at J, leaving 10 bases unmatched. The length of the CDR3 is 14 residues. The CDR3 region is CASSPGTSVIGQYF. DNA of the CDR3: TGTGCCAGCAGCCCCGGGACTAGCGTGATCGGGCAGTACTTC.

The CDR3 coding sequence is TGTGCCAGCAGCTTAATTAGCGGATTGAGCTCCTACAATGAGCAGTTCTTC. Translated: CASSLISGLSSYNEQFF. The rearrangement joins TRBV7-8 to TRBJ2-1, with D possibly matching TRBD2 (6 bases). Germline V gene data show CDR1 as SGHVS and CDR2 as FQNEAQ. V lost 2 bases and J lost 0, with 14 bases in between. CDR3 length: 17 amino acids.

The chain carries TRBV9 and TRBJ2-7, with a tentative D call TRBD2 (5 bases). The ends were cut back, 0 bases at V and 0 bases at J, with 10 bases in the middle. CDR3 length: 15 amino acids. CDR1 is SGDLS, CDR2 YYNGEE, per germline. The CDR3 nucleotides are TGTGCCAGCAGCGTAGACGGGGAAGACTCCTACGAGCAGTACTTC. Translating it yields CASSVDGEDSYEQYF.

The rearrangement joins TRBV5-1 to TRBJ2-6, with D perhaps TRBD2 (6 bases). The V gene lost 2 bases and the J gene lost 0 bases, with 9 bases spanning the gap. Germline CDR1 SGHRS, CDR2 YFSETQ. CDR3 length: 16 amino acids. The CDR3 sequence: CASSFGGDSGANVLTF. The DNA for the CDR3 is TGCGCCAGCAGCTTTGGAGGGGACTCTGGGGCCAACGTCCTGACTTTC.

The chain recombines TRBV7-9 with TRBJ2-1; 8 positions match TRBD2. This CDR3 contains 15 residues. The V segment lost 1 base and the J segment 4 bases; nucleotides outside the gene matches: 3. Germline values: CDR1 SEHNR, CDR2 FQNEAQ (reference sequence). CDR3: CASSLEAGAYNEQFF. The CDR3 DNA follows: TGTGCCAGCAGCTTAGAAGCGGGAGCGTACAATGAGCAGTTCTTC.

V gene TRBV5-1 combines with J gene TRBJ1-1; TRBD1 matches at 10 bases. V lost 4 bases to trimming and J lost 4 bases; unmatched junction nucleotides: 4. The CDR3 is 14 amino acids. Germline CDR1 SGHRS, CDR2 YFSETQ. CDR3 nucleotide sequence: TGCGCCAGCAGCGGGACAGGGGATTCCACTGAAGCTTTCTTT. The encoded protein is CASSGTGDSTEAFF.

This chain uses TRBV30 with TRBJ1-2; no definite D call. This CDR3 region has 13 residues. Trimming shortened V by 0 bases and J by 5 bases, and 10 bases separated the two germline ends. Looked up from germline, CDR1 is GTSNPN and CDR2 is SVGIG (reference sequence). The CDR3 DNA is TGTGCCTGGAGTGTTCAGGCAGAGTATGGCTACACCTTC. It translates to CAWSVQAEYGYTF.

J is TRBJ2-1 and V is TRBV4-1; 16 bases align to TRBD2. There are 19 residues in the CDR3. J was trimmed by 6 bases and V by 4 bases; bases with no gene match: 12. CDR1 MGHRA and CDR2 YSYEKL come from the germline V gene. The CDR3 loop is CASSPRRGLAGGPANEQFF. The CDR3 DNA follows: TGCGCCAGCAGCCCCCGCCGGGGACTAGCGGGAGGGCCGGCCAATGAGCAGTTCTTC.

V gene TRBV7-3 combines with J gene TRBJ2-1; TRBD2 aligns across 7 bases. J was trimmed by 6 bases and V by 0 bases; bases with no gene match: 2. Germline V gives CDR1 SGHTA, CDR2 FQGTGA. This CDR3 comprises 14 residues. CDR3 sequence reads: CASSLTGGSNEQFF. The CDR3 DNA is TGTGCCAGCAGCTTAACGGGGGGGTCCAATGAGCAGTTCTTC.

The V call is TRBV3-1 (or the pseudogene TRBV3-2), the J call TRBJ2-1, with 10 bases identical to TRBD2. Germline-derived CDR1 and CDR2 are LGHDT and YNNKEL (reference sequence). The CDR3 runs to 16 residues. Trimming removed 3 bases from V and 0 bases from J; junction bases left unmatched: 2. The CDR3 DNA reads as TGTGCCAGCAGCCATTCTAGCGGGAGCTCCTACAATGAGCAGTTCTTC. Translating gives CASSHSSGSSYNEQFF.

This chain links TRBV5-1 with TRBJ1-1; D perhaps matches TRBD1 (5 bases). There are 14 residues in the CDR3. Germline values: CDR1 SGHRS, CDR2 YFSETQ. Trimming removed 4 bases from V and 1 base from J, with 11 bases in between. CDR3 amino acids: CASSRQIQNTEAFF. The CDR3 DNA reads TGCGCCAGCAGCAGACAGATCCAGAACACTGAAGCTTTCTTT.

Here the CDR3 reads CASSRLGGAANEKLFF. The CDR3 bases are TGTGCCAGCAGCCGCCTGGGGGGGGCCGCTAATGAAAAACTGTTTTTT. This chain links TRBV3-1 (or the pseudogene TRBV3-2) with TRBJ1-4; D is possibly TRBD1 (6 bases). Germline assignment: CDR1 LGHDT and CDR2 YNNKEL (reference sequence). V was cut by 4 bases and J by 3 bases, with 15 bases left in between. The CDR3 runs 16 residues.

The CDR3 DNA sequence: TGTGCCAGCAGCCTGGACAGATCCTACGAGCAGTACTTC. The encoded protein is CASSLDRSYEQYF. This chain connects TRBV3-1 (or the pseudogene TRBV3-2) to TRBJ2-7; the D gene is possibly TRBD1 (6 bases). Germline V lookup: CDR1 LGHDT, CDR2 YNNKEL (reference sequence). V lost 4 bases to trimming and J lost 1 base, with 8 bases between them. This CDR3 contains 13 residues.

J is TRBJ2-3 and V is TRBV7-8; 9 nucleotides line up with TRBD1. CDR1 SGHVS and CDR2 FQNEAQ come from the germline V gene. J was trimmed by 6 bases and V by 7 bases; bases with no gene match: 8. CDR3 length: 14 amino acids. The DNA of the CDR3 is TGTGCCAGCACCCTGGGACAGGGTAGCGATACGCAGTATTTT. This gives the protein CASTLGQGSDTQYF.

The chain carries TRBV29-1 and TRBJ2-5, with D perhaps matching TRBD1 (5 bases). Trimming left V 5 bases short and J 3 bases short, with 10 bases between. The CDR3 is 12 amino acids. Germline assignment: CDR1 SQVTM and CDR2 ANQGSEA. Written as DNA, the CDR3 is TGCAGCGTTCAGGGTCTCGAAGAGACCCAGTACTTC. Its protein is CSVQGLEETQYF.

The rearrangement joins TRBV11-2 to TRBJ2-5, with D possibly matching TRBD2 (5 bases). From germline, CDR1 is SGHAT and CDR2 FQNNGV. V was cut by 5 bases and J by 7 bases, with 23 bases left in between. This CDR3 spans 16 amino acids. The CDR3 region is CASSLGSDLVAVTQYF. In DNA form, the CDR3 reads TGTGCCAGCAGCCTGGGTTCGGACTTGGTGGCGGTGACCCAGTACTTC.

The chain is built from TRBV18 and TRBJ2-2, with TRBD1 matching 10 bases. CDR3 length: 15 residues. Germline CDR1 KGHSH, CDR2 LQKENI. V trimming: 2 bases; J trimming: 4 bases; junction bases outside the gene matches: 1. The CDR3 loop is CASSPRTGGTGELFF. CDR3 nucleotides: TGTGCCAGCTCACCAAGGACAGGGGGCACCGGGGAGCTGTTTTTT. Using reference TRBV18 and TRBJ2-2 for the parts outside the CDR3, the full variable domain is NAGVMQNPRHLVRRRGQEARLRCSPMKGHSHVYWYRQLPEEGLKFMVYLQKENIIDESGMPKERFSAEFPKEGPSILRIQQVVRGDSAAYFCASSPRTGGTGELFFGEGSRLTVL.